The rows below give T cell receptor beta chains drawn from one sample of a study of cytomegalovirus exposure and HLA in healthy donors. The protocol was immunoSEQ multiplex PCR, while the TCRdb copy is restricted to in-frame clones and leaves out a portion. The table for this sample gives about 140,000 clones. The sample taken for sequencing was PBMCs. The receptors shown here come from a man aged 35-49 years in good health and CMV-seronegative. Each CDR3 is given with its conserved first and last residue. Each record gives: V gene, D gene, J gene, CDR3 protein, CDR3 DNA. D genes are given only for firm matches.

V: TRBV7-2
D: .
J: TRBJ2-3
CDR3: CASSLSRTDTQYF
DNA: TGTGCCAGCAGCCTATCGAGGACAGATACGCAGTATTTT

V: TRBV2
D: .
J: TRBJ1-1
CDR3: CASSLSLVNEAFF
DNA: TGTGCCAGCAGCCTATCCCTGGTAAATGAAGCTTTCTTT

V: TRBV7-9
D: .
J: TRBJ1-1
CDR3: CASSLEGGATEAFF
DNA: TGTGCCAGCAGCCTGGAGGGGGGGGCAACTGAAGCTTTCTTT

V: TRBV19
D: TRBD1
J: TRBJ1-2
CDR3: CASRGETGGDYGYTF
DNA: TGTGCCAGTAGAGGGGAGACAGGGGGTGACTATGGCTACACCTTC

V: TRBV5-4
D: .
J: TRBJ1-2
CDR3: CASSLPQGGIGYTF
DNA: TGTGCCAGCAGCTTGCCGCAGGGTGGGATTGGCTACACCTTC

V: TRBV7-9
D: .
J: TRBJ1-6
CDR3: CASSSYRIYNSPLHF
DNA: TGTGCCAGCAGCTCGTACAGGATCTATAATTCACCCCTCCACTTT

V: TRBV5-4
D: TRBD1
J: TRBJ1-1
CDR3: CASSDRRGWNTEAFF
DNA: TGTGCCAGCAGCGACCGCAGGGGGTGGAACACTGAAGCTTTCTTT

V: TRBV5-6
D: .
J: TRBJ2-5
CDR3: CASSLLAPGETQYF
DNA: TGTGCCAGCAGCTTGTTAGCTCCTGGAGAGACCCAGTACTTC

V: TRBV5-1
D: .
J: TRBJ1-2
CDR3: CASSEQGDYDYTF
DNA: TGCGCCAGCAGCGAACAGGGTGACTATGACTACACCTTC

V: TRBV5-1
D: TRBD2
J: TRBJ2-5
CDR3: CASSLATSGGPPETQYF
DNA: TGCGCCAGCAGCTTGGCTACTAGCGGGGGGCCGCCGGAGACCCAGTACTTC

V: TRBV18
D: .
J: TRBJ2-7
CDR3: CASSPRDPGVYEQYF
DNA: TGTGCCAGCTCACCTCGGGACCCAGGGGTCTACGAGCAGTACTTC

V: TRBV6-1
D: TRBD1
J: TRBJ1-2
CDR3: CASSPTGNYGYTF
DNA: TGTGCCAGCAGTCCGACAGGGAACTATGGCTACACCTTC

V: TRBV18
D: TRBD1
J: TRBJ1-6
CDR3: CASSNRGSYNSPLHF
DNA: TGTGCCAGCTCGAACAGGGGCTCCTATAATTCACCCCTCCACTTT

V: TRBV6-5
D: .
J: TRBJ1-6
CDR3: CASSLLGRNSPLHF
DNA: TGTGCCAGCAGTCTTCTGGGGCGTAATTCACCCCTCCACTTT

V: TRBV2
D: .
J: TRBJ2-5
CDR3: CASRLTGNVQETQYF
DNA: TGTGCCAGCAGATTAACGGGAAACGTCCAAGAGACCCAGTACTTC

V: TRBV10-3
D: TRBD2
J: TRBJ2-7
CDR3: CAISEGASGVYEQYF
DNA: TGTGCCATCAGTGAAGGCGCTAGCGGGGTCTACGAGCAGTACTTC

V: TRBV6-5
D: .
J: TRBJ2-1
CDR3: CASKPGLWVGNEQFF
DNA: TGTGCCAGCAAGCCGGGACTGTGGGTAGGCAATGAGCAGTTCTTC

V: TRBV7-3
D: .
J: TRBJ2-1
CDR3: CASSPSPGRNEQFF
DNA: TGTGCCAGCAGCCCCTCCCCGGGAAGGAATGAGCAGTTCTTC

V: TRBV6-1
D: .
J: TRBJ1-1
CDR3: CASSGGSVGTNTEAFF
DNA: TGTGCCAGCAGTGGGGGGTCGGTAGGGACAAACACTGAAGCTTTCTTT

V: TRBV5-4
D: TRBD2
J: TRBJ2-7
CDR3: CASNPGGRKYEQYF
DNA: TGTGCCAGCAACCCGGGGGGGCGGAAGTATGAGCAGTACTTC

V: TRBV28
D: .
J: TRBJ1-2
CDR3: CASSNSYYGYTF
DNA: TGTGCCAGCAGCAACAGCTACTATGGCTACACCTTC

V: TRBV2
D: TRBD1
J: TRBJ1-5
CDR3: CASSRGQEGQPQHF
DNA: TGTGCCAGCAGCCGCGGACAGGAGGGACAGCCCCAGCATTTT

V: TRBV7-3
D: .
J: TRBJ1-2
CDR3: CASSFREGHGYTF
DNA: TGTGCCAGCAGCTTCCGGGAGGGGCATGGCTACACCTTC

V: TRBV6-5
D: .
J: TRBJ1-2
CDR3: CASSYGGVGGYTF
DNA: TGTGCCAGCAGTTACGGGGGGGTGGGCGGCTACACCTTC

V: TRBV7-6
D: .
J: TRBJ2-1
CDR3: CASSLADNEQFF
DNA: TGTGCCAGCAGCTTAGCCGACAATGAGCAGTTCTTC